One and the same sample provided the 17 T cell receptor beta chains below, sequenced in a study of control samples from healthy donors and cancer patients. Clones were sequenced by immunoSEQ multiplex PCR, and TCRdb holds only the in-frame ones, with some missing. The table includes approximately 160,000 clones, over 85% detected once. The specimen sequenced was blood. Every receptor here comes from a woman between 55 and 75 years old in good health.

The chain couples TRBV27 to TRBJ1-6; 7 bases match TRBD1. The germline V gene encodes CDR1 MNHEY and CDR2 SMNVEV (reference sequence). This CDR3 contains 13 residues. V lost 5 bases to trimming and J lost 10 bases; unmatched junction nucleotides: 5. CDR3 residues: CASSQGQVSPLHF. The CDR3 bases are TGTGCCAGCAGTCAAGGACAGGTATCACCCCTCCACTTT.

This rearrangement joins TRBV4-3 to TRBJ1-2; 7 bases align to TRBD1. The V gene's germline CDR1 is LGHNA and CDR2 YSLEER. The CDR3 is made up of 14 amino acids. V was clipped by 2 bases and J by 4 bases; unmatched bases: 4. The CDR3 loop is CASSQSQGSYGYTF. DNA for the CDR3: TGCGCCAGCAGCCAATCACAGGGGAGCTATGGCTACACCTTC.

The rearrangement links TRBV29-1 to TRBJ2-5; D may be TRBD1 (6 bases). V was shortened by 4 bases and J by 4 bases, with 19 bases between the two germline ends. The germline gives CDR1 SQVTM, CDR2 ANQGSEA. This CDR3 comprises 15 residues. CDR3 amino acids: CSVVLSGGLGETQYF. In DNA form, the CDR3 reads TGCAGCGTTGTACTCTCTGGGGGCTTAGGAGAGACCCAGTACTTC.

CDR3 amino acids: CASSLGQGTMDTQYF. The CDR3 nucleotides are TGCGCCAGCAGCTTGGGGCAGGGGACGATGGATACGCAGTATTTT. This sequence joins TRBV5-1 and TRBJ2-3, with D possibly being TRBD1 (6 bases). The germline gives CDR1 SGHRS, CDR2 YFSETQ. The CDR3 is 15 amino acids. The V gene lost 0 bases and the J gene lost 6 bases, with 14 bases spanning the gap.

The chain joins TRBV9 to TRBJ2-6; the D gene is possibly TRBD1 (5 bases). V lost 4 bases, J lost 13 bases, and 15 bases lay in between. The CDR3 covers 13 residues. CDR1 is SGDLS, CDR2 YYNGEE, per germline. In DNA, the CDR3 is TGTGCCAGCAGCATACAGGACCTAGGGGTCCTGACTTTC. Translation: CASSIQDLGVLTF.

This sequence joins TRBV18 and TRBJ1-2, with D hard to call. The CDR3 loop spans 14 amino acids. Trimming stripped 5 bases from V and 2 bases from J, with 12 bases between. CDR1 KGHSH and CDR2 LQKENI come from the germline V gene. CDR3 amino acids: CASSSDAGNYGYTF. CDR3 DNA sequence: TGTGCCAGCTCATCTGACGCAGGAAACTATGGCTACACCTTC. Full variable domain (rest looked up from reference TRBV18 and TRBJ1-2): NAGVMQNPRHLVRRRGQEARLRCSPMKGHSHVYWYRQLPEEGLKFMVYLQKENIIDESGMPKERFSAEFPKEGPSILRIQQVVRGDSAAYFCASSSDAGNYGYTFGSGTRLTVV.

V gene TRBV6-5 combines with J gene TRBJ1-1; D remains unclear. CDR1 and CDR2 (germline): MNHEY, SVGAGI. The CDR3 is made up of 12 amino acids. V shed 6 bases and J shed 0 bases, with 5 bases lying between them. The CDR3 DNA reads as TGTGCCAGCAGAGGTCTGAACACTGAAGCTTTCTTT. Amino acid sequence: CASRGLNTEAFF.

This clone has a handful of counts. The chain recombines TRBV6-5 with TRBJ2-5; perhaps TRBD2 as D (6 bases). The CDR3 has 13 residues. Germline V gene lookup returns CDR1 MNHEY and CDR2 SVGAGI. The V end was cut by 7 bases, the J end by 5 bases, with 14 bases between. CDR3 coding DNA: TGTGCCAGCACGGAGGGGTTCTCTGAGACCCAGTACTTC. The encoded protein is CASTEGFSETQYF.

This clone was counted a single time. The rearrangement joins TRBV5-6 to TRBJ2-1, with TRBD1 matching 11 bases. Trimming removed 3 bases from V and 6 bases from J; junction bases left unmatched: 5. Germline assignment: CDR1 SGHDT and CDR2 YYEEEE. The CDR3 consists of 15 residues. CDR3 in amino acids: CASSSGTGGFNEQFF. CDR3 sequence (DNA): TGTGCCAGCAGCTCGGGGACAGGGGGGTTCAATGAGCAGTTCTTC.

This chain connects TRBV6-5 to TRBJ1-1; TRBD1 is a possible D gene (5 bases). The CDR3 is 14 residues long. Per germline, CDR1 MNHEY and CDR2 SVGAGI. The V gene lost 2 bases and the J gene lost 5 bases, with 12 bases spanning the gap. The CDR3 loop is CASSYGGRWTEAFF. In DNA form, the CDR3 reads TGTGCCAGCAGTTACGGGGGGAGGTGGACTGAAGCTTTCTTT.

The genes are TRBV11-2 and TRBJ2-1; the match to TRBD2 covers 12 bases. This CDR3 has 15 amino acids. Trimming at V came to 5 bases and at J to 8 bases, leaving 7 bases not matched to a gene. Germline CDR1 reads SGHAT; CDR2 reads FQNNGV. The CDR3 bases are TGTGCCAGCAGCCCACTAGCGGGGGGCGGCGATGAGCAGTTCTTC. The encoded protein is CASSPLAGGGDEQFF. The full variable domain, with the rest looked up from reference TRBV11-2 and TRBJ2-1, is EAGVAQSPRYKIIEKRQSVAFWCNPISGHATLYWYQQILGQGPKLLIQFQNNGVVDDSQLPKDRFSAERLKGVDSTLKIQPAKLEDSAVYLCASSPLAGGGDEQFFGPGTRLTVL.

DNA of the CDR3: TGTGCTAGTGGTCCCAACACAGATACGCAGTATTTT. Translated, it gives CASGPNTDTQYF. V usage is TRBV12-5 and J usage is TRBJ2-3, with D hard to call. From germline, CDR1 is LGHNT and CDR2 FRNRAP. V was cut by 5 bases and J by 2 bases, with 5 bases left in between. This CDR3 contains 12 residues.

The chain combines TRBV2 with TRBJ2-4; 9 positions agree with TRBD1. This CDR3 has 13 residues. V was pared by 3 bases and J by 7 bases, with 1 base of the junction left unmatched. The V gene's germline CDR1 is SNHLY and CDR2 FYNNEI. CDR3 protein: CASSDGTGNIQYF. CDR3 nucleotides: TGTGCCAGCAGTGATGGGACAGGGAACATTCAGTACTTC. The full variable domain, rest sourced from reference TRBV2 and TRBJ2-4, is EPEVTQTPSHQVTQMGQEVILRCVPISNHLYFYWYRQILGQKVEFLVSFYNNEISEKSEIFDDQFSVERPDGSNFTLKIRSTKLEDSAMYFCASSDGTGNIQYFGAGTRLSVL.

This rearrangement joins TRBV7-7 to TRBJ2-2; TRBD1 might be the D (5 bases). CDR3 length: 15 amino acids. Trimming pared 1 base from V and 2 bases from J, leaving 8 bases between. Germline V lookup: CDR1 SSHAT, CDR2 FNYEAQ (reference sequence). This CDR3 reads CASSLGQGNTGELFF. The CDR3 coding sequence is TGTGCCAGCAGCTTAGGCCAGGGAAACACCGGGGAGCTGTTTTTT.

The chain recombines TRBV7-2 with TRBJ1-6; TRBD1 agrees at 9 bases. There are 16 residues in the CDR3. The junction had 11 bases not matched to a gene; V was cut back by 5 bases and J by 9 bases. CDR1 and CDR2 from the germline V gene are SGHTA and FQGNSA. CDR3 sequence reads: CASSPQFGDRVSPLHF. The CDR3 region has the DNA TGTGCCAGCAGCCCGCAGTTCGGGGACAGGGTTTCACCCCTCCACTTT.

The CDR3 loop reads CASSRTGAGNTIYF. CDR3 coding DNA: TGTGCCAGCAGCCGGACCGGTGCGGGAAACACCATATATTTT. J is TRBJ1-3 and V is TRBV7-2; D not resolved. The V end lost 5 bases, the J end lost 4 bases, and 12 bases lay between the germline ends. Germline CDR1 SGHTA, CDR2 FQGNSA. The CDR3 has 14 residues.

The rearrangement links TRBV7-2 to TRBJ1-1, with 9 bases matching TRBD1. Germline V lookup: CDR1 SGHTA, CDR2 FQGNSA. V gave up 4 bases and J gave up 4 bases; unmatched junction bases: 7. The CDR3 spans 15 residues. CDR3 residues: CASSSYPTGGTEAFF. CDR3 bases: TGTGCCAGCAGCTCCTATCCGACAGGGGGCACTGAAGCTTTCTTT.